The clone carrying this T cell receptor (beta chain) was observed a handful of times. What it binds is unknown. The data were taken from a study of T-cell memory formation after mild COVID-19. Trimming removed 4 bases from V and 4 bases from J, with 8 bases in between. The CDR3 spans 14 residues. Germline V gene lookup returns CDR1 SNHLY and CDR2 FYNNEI. Overall study findings and caveats: Clones which contracted sat mainly in CM and EM if CD4+, and in EMRA if CD8+.

TCRdb reprocessed the 5' RACE reads with MiXCR, giving one entry per CDR3 protein. The repertoire holds about 200,000 distinct CDR3 sequences, 9.5% to 10% seen once, with roughly 4% in the top ten. The material sequenced was PBMCs or a T cell subset sorted from them (not recorded which). The clonotype comes from a man aged 18 to 35 who had mild COVID-19 (a few samples of this study predate the infection). Cell type and time point are not known. V and J are TRBV2 and TRBJ2-6; D gene uncertain. The CDR3 nucleotides read TGTGCCAGCAGTGCGGAGTCCGGGGCCAACGTCCTGACTTTC. This encodes CASSAESGANVLTF. The complete variable domain, with remaining parts taken from reference TRBV2 and TRBJ2-6, reads EPEVTQTPSHQVTQMGQEVILRCVPISNHLYFYWYRQILGQKVEFLVSFYNNEISEKSEIFDDQFSVERPDGSNFTLKIRSTKLEDSAMYFCASSAESGANVLTFGAGSRLTVL.